This T cell receptor beta chain was sequenced during a study of cytomegalovirus exposure and HLA in healthy donors. Study findings and constraints: TCR beta V- and J-gene trimming was later associated with a missense DCLRE1C variant. Available immune exposure information covered CMV serostatus only.

Nominal health characterized the donors when sampled, though unrecorded immune exposures were likely. The CDR3 is 13 residues long. Germline V CDR1 and CDR2: SGHRS, YFSETQ. Between the trimmed V and J ends, which lost 1 base and 1 base, there was a span of 5 bases. About this clone itself: As yet, its antigen is unknown.

Use of 60 Vbeta and 13 Jbeta primers characterized the PCR. Sequencing used immunoSEQ multiplex PCR; TCRdb keeps in-frame clones, though not all of them. The ten top clones account for 17%, within a sample of tens of thousands of clones. The sequence derives from a male donor in good health and CMV-seropositive. Sequencing used PBMCs. This chain connects TRBV5-1 to TRBJ1-1; D ambiguous. CDR3 nucleotides: TGCGCCAGCAGCTTGACCGGGAACACTGAAGCTTTCTTT. Translation: CASSLTGNTEAFF.